This entry features one T cell receptor beta chain sequence. Per the original methods: Nucleated cell number was recorded as an estimate derived from reference gene primer amplification. Sequenced by immunoSEQ multiplex PCR; TCRdb stores in-frame clones only, minus some. The V and J calls and clone size are taken from that table; D and trimming were inferred from the DNA. This table holds 180,000 or so clones, 80% to 85% found once. This entry is derived from a study of blood T cell repertoires in COVID-19. About the research overall: The samples span acute and convalescent COVID-19 from the United States, Italy and Spain. From T cells, B-cell-depleted T cells, or PBMCs came the material, which was cDNA or gDNA.

The CDR3 spans 14 residues. Germline-derived CDR1 and CDR2 are LGHNA and YNFKEQ. V shed 4 bases and J 3 bases; nucleotides not matched to a gene: 1. The receptor was isolated from a human donor with acute or convalescent COVID-19. The donor label of this sample is uncertain. Sequencing input: peripheral blood. This rearrangement joins TRBV4-2 to TRBJ1-2; TRBD1 agrees at 11 bases. CDR3 DNA: TGTGCCAGCAGCCCGGGACAGGGGGACTATGGCTACACCTTC. Protein: CASSPGQGDYGYTF.